The 4 T cell receptor beta chains below were found in one sample sequenced in a study of blood T cell repertoires in COVID-19. Produced via immunoSEQ multiplex PCR; TCRdb's table is partial and in-frame only. The sample lists roughly 190,000 clones; 82% were seen once. Sample: PBMCs or T cells enriched from blood (not recorded which). Receptors were obtained from a woman aged 55-69 years with acute COVID-19.

The rearrangement links TRBV9 to TRBJ2-3; 8 bases line up with TRBD2. V was clipped by 8 bases and J by 2 bases; unmatched bases: 10. This CDR3 is built from 15 residues. CDR1 is SGDLS and CDR2 is YYNGEE in the germline V gene. The CDR3 sequence: CASSQGAGVTDTQYF. CDR3 DNA sequence: TGTGCCAGTTCCCAAGGAGCGGGGGTCACAGATACGCAGTATTTT.

The chain employs TRBV11-2 and TRBJ1-1; 7 positions agree with TRBD1. This CDR3 has 16 residues. Germline CDR1 reads SGHAT; CDR2 reads FQNNGV. V lost 0 bases and J lost 4; bases outside the gene matches: 8. The CDR3, as DNA: TGTGCCAGCAGCTTAGAGGGGGACAGACGCGGCACTGAAGCTTTCTTT. This gives the protein CASSLEGDRRGTEAFF.

The J gene is TRBJ2-5, the V gene TRBV19; maybe TRBD2 (5 bases). The CDR3 has 13 residues. V lost 5 bases, J lost 0 bases, and 7 bases lay in between. Germline CDR1 LNHDA, CDR2 SQIVND (reference sequence). Here the CDR3 reads CASSFGDQETQYF. CDR3 sequence (DNA): TGTGCCAGTAGTTTCGGGGACCAAGAGACCCAGTACTTC. Full variable domain (rest looked up from reference TRBV19 and TRBJ2-5): DGGITQSPKYLFRKEGQNVTLSCEQNLNHDAMYWYRQDPGQGLRLIYYSQIVNDFQKGDIAEGYSVSREKKESFPLTVTSAQKNPTAFYLCASSFGDQETQYFGPGTRLLVL.

J is TRBJ2-7 and V is TRBV12-3 or TRBV12-4; perhaps TRBD1 as D (5 bases). The V gene lost 4 bases and the J gene lost 5 bases, with 6 bases spanning the gap. This CDR3 region has 11 residues. The CDR3 region has the DNA TGTGCCAGCAGTTCAGGGCACGAGCAGTACTTC. It translates to CASSSGHEQYF.